This T cell receptor beta chain comes out of a study of human T cells and chemical hapten exposure. Study-wide context: Sensitizing treatment utilized 2% DPC over a roughly 2 cm by roughly 2 cm portion of upper inner arm skin. Across its 20 to 25 weeks, the study gave patients weekly diphenylcyclopropenone doses to the scalp.

Time point specified: patch test 1, 2 weeks after DPC sensitization. Treatment here: therapeutic diphenylcyclopropenone sensitization with weekly scalp DPC. CDR3 length: 16 residues. Trimming took off 5 bases at V and 0 bases at J, with 13 bases between the two ends. Germline lookup yields CDR1 SGHAT and CDR2 FQNNGV. TCRdb ran MiXCR on the RACE reads and lists one entry per CDR3 protein. The sample includes 180,000 or so distinct CDR3 sequences, more than 12% of them seen just once. The sample here was whole blood, taken in connection with sensitization to the hapten diphenylcyclopropenone (DPC). This receptor was taken from a woman aged 25-40 years with alopecia areata. Some clones in this sample may be carry-over from other donors' samples. V usage is TRBV11-2 and J usage is TRBJ2-2, with D possibly being TRBD2 (6 bases). CDR3 in amino acids: CASSHVEGTNTGELFF. Written as DNA, the CDR3 is TGTGCCAGCAGCCACGTGGAGGGAACGAACACCGGGGAGCTGTTTTTT.